These 6 T cell receptor beta chains share one sample of origin, sequenced in a study of control samples from healthy donors and cancer patients. The method was immunoSEQ multiplex PCR; TCRdb's version includes in-frame clones alone and lacks a portion of them. The data show around 100,000 clones, with 70% to 90% seen just once and about 14% held by the top ten. The source material was blood. Every receptor here comes from a man aged 30-40 years in good health.

V is TRBV28 and J is TRBJ2-7; D may be TRBD1 or TRBD2 (5 bases each). V was cut by 6 bases and J by 3 bases, with 18 bases left in between. CDR3 length equals 15 residues. CDR1 MDHEN and CDR2 SYDVKM come from the germline V gene. CDR3 amino acids: CASRVPGTGIYEQYF. DNA for the CDR3: TGTGCCAGCAGGGTTCCCGGGACCGGGATCTACGAGCAGTACTTC.

The chain uses TRBV28 and TRBJ2-1; 11 bases agree with TRBD2. Germline V gives CDR1 MDHEN, CDR2 SYDVKM. With V trimmed by 6 bases and J by 2 bases, 9 bases remained unmatched. The CDR3 extends over 17 amino acids. The CDR3 nucleotides are TGTGCCAGCAGGCCAACTAGCGGGGGACCCACCTACAATGAGCAGTTCTTC. This sequence encodes CASRPTSGGPTYNEQFF.

This chain connects TRBV7-2 to TRBJ2-2; 7 bases agree with TRBD1. The CDR3 covers 14 residues. In germline, CDR1 is SGHTA, CDR2 FQGNSA. Trimming cost V 7 bases and J 0 bases; bases outside gene matches: 2. In nucleotides, the CDR3 is TGTGCCAGCATAGGGACAGCGAACACCGGGGAGCTGTTTTTT. It yields the protein CASIGTANTGELFF.

This chain links TRBV6-4 with TRBJ1-1, with no clear D. The CDR3 consists of 13 residues. Deletions cut 9 bases from V and 4 bases from J, with 15 bases between. Germline values: CDR1 MRHNA, CDR2 SNTAGT. DNA for the CDR3: TGTGCCAGTGCCCGCGACCGGGGCACTGAAGCTTTCTTT. Residues: CASARDRGTEAFF.

The V and J genes are TRBV7-3 and TRBJ1-2; D is undetermined. Germline assignment: CDR1 SGHTA and CDR2 FQGTGA. Between the trimmed V and J ends, which lost 4 bases and 8 bases, there was a span of 17 bases. The CDR3 is made up of 14 amino acids. The CDR3 nucleotides are TGTGCCAGCAGCTCAAATGCAGGAACGGGAGGCTACACCTTC. As protein: CASSSNAGTGGYTF.

This sequence joins TRBV28 and TRBJ2-7; 10 positions match TRBD2. V shed 3 bases and J 5 bases; nucleotides not matched to a gene: 10. The CDR3 loop spans 16 amino acids. CDR1 MDHEN and CDR2 SYDVKM come from the germline V gene. CDR3 loop: CASSFGISGRRHEQYF. The CDR3 nucleotides are TGTGCCAGCAGTTTTGGTATTAGCGGGAGGCGCCACGAGCAGTACTTC. Full variable domain (rest looked up from reference TRBV28 and TRBJ2-7): DVKVTQSSRYLVKRTGEKVFLECVQDMDHENMFWYRQDPGLGLRLIYFSYDVKMKEKGDIPEGYSVSREKKERFSLILESASTNQTSMYLCASSFGISGRRHEQYFGPGTRLTVT.